Shown below are 9 T cell receptor beta chains from a single sample sequenced in a study of blood T cells in healthy people across ages. Next came a second PCR, run for about 6 to 11 cycles, which used a sample-barcoded 5' primer along with a J-beta primer mix. A single record per CDR3 protein comes from TCRdb applying MiXCR to the 5' RACE reads. The sample holds over 950,000 distinct CDR3 sequences, around two fifths seen once. Sequences were obtained from blood. These receptors all stem from a man between 18 and 35 years old in good health.

In its sample, this clonotype was seen many times. This chain links TRBV4-3 with TRBJ2-1; TRBD2 aligns across 10 bases. Losses at the gene ends were 4 bases for V and 2 bases for J; bases not matched to a gene: 5. The length of the CDR3 is 16 residues. Germline V gene sequence: CDR1 LGHNA, CDR2 YSLEER. The CDR3 DNA sequence: TGCGCCAGCAGCCGTCTGAGCGGGGGGGCCTACAATGAGCAGTTCTTC. This encodes CASSRLSGGAYNEQFF.

This clonotype was counted a single time. A single base separates this from a much larger clone, so it may be a read error. The chain is built from TRBV2 and TRBJ2-1; no reliable D call. The CDR3 sequence is 11 residues long. Trimming removed 4 bases from V and 7 bases from J, with 5 bases in between. From germline, CDR1 is SNHLY and CDR2 FYNNEI. The CDR3 nucleotides are TGTGCCAGCAGTGTGATGAATGAGCAGTTCTTC. Translating it yields CASSVMNEQFF.

The chain uses TRBV7-6 and TRBJ1-2; 9 bases agree with TRBD1. Trimming at V came to 1 base and at J to 6 bases, leaving 9 bases not matched to a gene. This CDR3 comprises 16 residues. Germline-derived CDR1 and CDR2 are SGHVS and FNYEAQ. The CDR3, as DNA: TGTGCCAGCAGCTTAGGGGACAGGGAGTTCGAGAATGGCTACACCTTC. It yields the protein CASSLGDREFENGYTF.

This chain uses TRBV7-9 with TRBJ2-1; D call uncertain. The CDR3 is 16 amino acids. CDR1 is SEHNR, CDR2 FQNEAQ, per germline (reference sequence). V lost 3 bases and J 1 base, leaving 13 bases between the germline ends. CDR3 protein: CASSFQKNGSYNEQFF. For the CDR3, the DNA is TGTGCCAGCAGCTTCCAAAAGAATGGATCCTACAATGAGCAGTTCTTC.

This chain uses TRBV7-2 with TRBJ1-5, with a tentative D call TRBD1 (5 bases). V was cut by 6 bases and J by 0 bases, with 21 bases left in between. CDR3 length: 18 residues. CDR1 and CDR2 (germline): SGHTA, FQGNSA. CDR3 sequence: CASSPQGGSTYSNQPQHF. In DNA, the CDR3 is TGTGCCAGCAGTCCCCAGGGTGGAAGTACCTATAGCAATCAGCCCCAGCATTTT.

This clonotype was picked up a small number of times. The chain couples TRBV4-3 to TRBJ1-1; D perhaps matches TRBD1 (6 bases). CDR1 and CDR2 from the germline V gene are LGHNA and YSLEER. The CDR3 length is 18 residues. Trimming cost V 0 bases and J 3 bases, with 20 bases left between them. The CDR3 DNA reads as TGCGCCAGCAGCCAAGAACGGCGGGGGGCTCAGGTCGACACTGAAGCTTTCTTT. Encoded protein: CASSQERRGAQVDTEAFF.

A few counts support this clonotype. This chain connects TRBV28 to TRBJ1-1; 8 bases are shared with TRBD1. Germline V gives CDR1 MDHEN, CDR2 SYDVKM. Germline trimming cut 2 bases from V and 4 bases from J; bases unmatched to any gene: 12. The CDR3 is 17 residues long. The CDR3 spells CASSLARGLFRSTEAFF. DNA for the CDR3: TGTGCCAGCAGTTTAGCCAGGGGGCTTTTTAGGAGCACTGAAGCTTTCTTT.

This chain joins TRBV15 and TRBJ2-7; perhaps D is TRBD1 or TRBD2 (5 bases each). Judging by the DNA end, TRBJ2-5 fits better; the J call may be wrong. From germline, CDR1 is LNHNV and CDR2 YYDKDF (reference sequence). This CDR3 is built from 11 residues. DNA for the CDR3: TGTGCCACACTTAGGGACGGGACCCAGTACTTC. Translated, it gives CATLRDGTQYF.

There are many counts of this clonotype. The chain couples TRBV10-3 to TRBJ2-1; 7 bases fit TRBD1. V was clipped by 5 bases and J by 3 bases; unmatched bases: 13. The germline CDR1 and CDR2 sequences are ENHRY and SYGVKD. The CDR3 consists of 17 residues. CDR3 sequence reads: CAISFSAPTGIYNEQFF. For the CDR3, the DNA is TGTGCCATCAGTTTTTCAGCCCCGACAGGGATCTACAATGAGCAGTTCTTC.